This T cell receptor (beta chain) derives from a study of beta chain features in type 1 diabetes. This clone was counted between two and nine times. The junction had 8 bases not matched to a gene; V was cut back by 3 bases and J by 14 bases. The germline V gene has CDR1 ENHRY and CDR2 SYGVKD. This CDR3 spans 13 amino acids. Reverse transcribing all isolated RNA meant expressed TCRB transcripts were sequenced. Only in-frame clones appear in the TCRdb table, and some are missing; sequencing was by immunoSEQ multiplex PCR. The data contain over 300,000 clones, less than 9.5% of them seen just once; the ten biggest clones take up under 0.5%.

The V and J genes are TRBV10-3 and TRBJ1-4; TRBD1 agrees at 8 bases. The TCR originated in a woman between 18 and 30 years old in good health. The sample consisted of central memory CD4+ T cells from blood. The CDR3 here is CAISESSGQGLFF. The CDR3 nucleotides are TGTGCCATCAGTGAATCAAGTGGACAGGGTCTGTTTTTT.